A single sample gave rise to the 28 T cell receptor beta chains below, sequenced in a study of T-cell reconstitution after alpha-beta-depleted transplantation in children listed by TCRdb under 2016. Library preparation used PCR. The instrument was an Illumina HiSeq 2500. To normalize quantification of the TCRbeta repertoire, the TCR libraries were built with molecular barcoding that relied on unique molecular identifiers. TCRdb's own reprocessing of the public reads used fastp at Q25 and MiXCR and kept productive beta chains. Rows matching on CDR3 protein sequence are summarized as one entry with the most common DNA and genes. The sample yields approximately 270,000 distinct CDR3 sequences; approximately 9.8% were counted once. The ten most abundant clones make up roughly a tenth of the sample. Source: PBMCs from the stem cell graft donor, taken from the stem cell graft. The receptors here all came from a human donor who donated a stem cell graft to a child with SCID.

This clonotype was detected once. J is TRBJ2-1 and V is TRBV2; D is possibly TRBD1 (6 bases). The CDR3 contains 13 residues. V was shortened by 7 bases and J by 4 bases, with 11 bases between the two germline ends. CDR1 is SNHLY, CDR2 FYNNEI, per germline. The CDR3 coding sequence is TGTGCCAGCATTGGGGACACTTACAATGAGCAGTTCTTC. It translates to CASIGDTYNEQFF.

In the case of this clonotype: Compared with germline, one end of the junction differs, possibly owing to a read error. This chain connects TRBV7-8 to TRBJ2-1; the D gene is possibly TRBD1 (5 bases). Germline assignment: CDR1 SGHVS and CDR2 FQNEAQ. CDR3 length equals 13 residues. CDR3 sequence reads: CASNLIRDNEQFF. In DNA, the CDR3 is TGTGCCAGCAACTTAATCAGGGACAATGAGCAGTTCTTC. The full variable domain, its missing parts supplied by reference TRBV7-8 and TRBJ2-1, is GAGVSQSPRYKVAKRGQDVALRCDPISGHVSLFWYQQALGQGPEFLTYFQNEAQLDKSGLPSDRFFAERPEGSVSTLKIQRTQQEDSAVYLCASNLIRDNEQFFGPGTRLTVL.

In this sample, this clonotype turned up a few times. This chain joins TRBV3-1 and TRBJ2-5; a weak D match, TRBD2 (5 bases). Trimming shortened V by 2 bases and J by 4 bases, and 14 bases separated the two germline ends. Germline lookup yields CDR1 LGHDT and CDR2 YNNKEL (reference sequence). CDR3 size: 15 residues. CDR3 in DNA: TGTGCCAGCAGCCAAATACCGGGGATACGAGAGACCCAGTACTTC. Protein product: CASSQIPGIRETQYF.

The sample holds many counts of this clonotype. The chain links TRBV9 to TRBJ2-1; D possibly matches TRBD1 or TRBD2 (5 bases each). The CDR3 extends over 16 amino acids. Germline V gene lookup returns CDR1 SGDLS and CDR2 YYNGEE. V lost 4 bases and J lost 0, with 14 bases in between. CDR3 loop: CASSLRGAASYNEQFF. CDR3 nucleotides: TGTGCCAGCAGCCTGAGAGGGGCCGCCTCCTACAATGAGCAGTTCTTC.

CDR3 nucleotides: TGCGCCAGCGGAGGTTTCGGGGAGACCCAGTACTTC. Protein product: CASGGFGETQYF. This sequence joins TRBV5-1 and TRBJ2-5, with a weak D call TRBD2 (5 bases). The germline gives CDR1 SGHRS, CDR2 YFSETQ. The ends were cut back, 7 bases at V and 5 bases at J, with 12 bases in the middle. The length of the CDR3 is 12 residues. The full variable domain, its missing parts supplied by reference TRBV5-1 and TRBJ2-5, is KAGVTQTPRYLIKTRGQQVTLSCSPISGHRSVSWYQQTPGQGLQFLFEYFSETQRNKGNFPGRFSGRQFSNSRSEMNVSTLELGDSALYLCASGGFGETQYFGPGTRLLVL.

In this sample, this clonotype turned up a few times. V and J are TRBV25-1 and TRBJ1-1; unclear D gene. CDR3 length: 15 residues. From germline, CDR1 is MGHDK and CDR2 SYGVNS. The V and J ends lost 2 bases and 5 bases respectively, with 15 bases between them. DNA for the CDR3: TGTGCCAGCAGTGAAATGATGGAGGTTATGACTGAAGCTTTCTTT. Amino acids: CASSEMMEVMTEAFF. Looking up the rest from reference TRBV25-1 and TRBJ1-1 gives the full variable domain: EADIYQTPRYLVIGTGKKITLECSQTMGHDKMYWYQQDPGMELHLIHYSYGVNSTEKGDLSSESTVSRIRTEHFPLTLESARPSHTSQYLCASSEMMEVMTEAFFGQGTRLTVV.

This chain uses TRBV20-1 with TRBJ2-1; 9 nucleotides line up with TRBD2. The germline CDR1 and CDR2 sequences are DFQATT and SNEGSKA (reference sequence). This CDR3 spans 12 amino acids. In DNA, the CDR3 is TGCAGAGTAGCGGGGGCCTACAATGAGCAGTTCTTC. Protein sequence: CRVAGAYNEQFF.

This rearrangement joins TRBV5-1 to TRBJ1-2; D is unclear. There are 12 residues in the CDR3. V lost 4 bases to trimming and J lost 5 bases, with 9 bases between them. The germline gives CDR1 SGHRS, CDR2 YFSETQ. The CDR3 bases are TGCGCCAGCAGCCCGGGCCAATATGGCTACACCTTC. Protein: CASSPGQYGYTF.

DNA for the CDR3: TGCAGTGCTCACGAGACAGGGCGCAGTCAGCCCCAGCATTTT. This codes for CSAHETGRSQPQHF. The rearrangement links TRBV20-1 to TRBJ1-5; 7 positions match TRBD1. The CDR3 loop spans 14 amino acids. Unmatched junction bases numbered 10, after V lost 5 bases and J lost 6 bases. From germline, CDR1 is DFQATT and CDR2 SNEGSKA (reference sequence).

This clonotype came up many times. The gene calls are TRBV7-9 and TRBJ2-2; D might be TRBD1 (5 bases). The CDR3 covers 15 residues. The V and J ends lost 8 bases and 1 base respectively, with 14 bases between them. The germline CDR1 and CDR2 sequences are SEHNR and FQNEAQ (reference sequence). Written as DNA, the CDR3 is TGTGCCAGCTATGACCAGGGTGGGAACACCGGGGAGCTGTTTTTT. It is translated as CASYDQGGNTGELFF.

The chain links TRBV6-5 to TRBJ1-1; TRBD1 matches 8 bases. This CDR3 is 14 amino acids long. Looked up from germline, CDR1 is MNHEY and CDR2 is SVGAGI. V trimming: 8 bases; J trimming: 10 bases; junction bases outside the gene matches: 15. The CDR3 is CASGYLAGGAGAFF. The DNA of the CDR3 is TGTGCCAGCGGATACTTAGCAGGGGGCGCAGGAGCTTTCTTT.

Ten or more counts support this clonotype. The V call is TRBV9, the J call TRBJ1-1; D is perhaps TRBD1 (5 bases). Germline loops: CDR1 SGDLS, CDR2 YYNGEE. This CDR3 spans 14 amino acids. Trimming removed 0 bases from V and 4 bases from J, with 10 bases in between. CDR3 DNA sequence: TGTGCCAGCAGCGTAGCGGGGGGGTCCACTGAAGCTTTCTTT. Its translation is CASSVAGGSTEAFF. The full variable domain, with the rest looked up from reference TRBV9 and TRBJ1-1, is DSGVTQTPKHLITATGQRVTLRCSPRSGDLSVYWYQQSLDQGLQFLIQYYNGEERAKGNILERFSAQQFPDLHSELNLSSLELGDSALYFCASSVAGGSTEAFFGQGTRLTVV.

This clonotype has at least ten counts. This chain connects TRBV9 to TRBJ2-3, with a possible D match to TRBD2 (6 bases). Trimming stripped 2 bases from V and 1 base from J, with 17 bases between. This CDR3 has 17 amino acids. The V gene's germline CDR1 is SGDLS and CDR2 YYNGEE. CDR3 nucleotides: TGTGCCAGCAGCGTGGGGACCTATAGCGGCGGCACAGATACGCAGTATTTT. Translated, it gives CASSVGTYSGGTDTQYF.

There are many counts of this clonotype. The chain carries TRBV12-3 or TRBV12-4 and TRBJ2-7, with D perhaps TRBD1 (5 bases). CDR3 length equals 14 residues. The V gene lost 5 bases and the J gene lost 3 bases, with 14 bases spanning the gap. CDR3 DNA: TGTGCCAGCAGTCCCGAGGCAAGGGGCTACGAGCAGTACTTC. Protein: CASSPEARGYEQYF.

This clonotype was observed a few times. The chain recombines TRBV4-2 with TRBJ2-1, with D perhaps TRBD2 (7 bases). CDR1 LGHNA and CDR2 YNFKEQ come from the germline V gene. The CDR3 extends over 16 amino acids. V gave up 0 bases and J gave up 6 bases, with 15 bases separating them. The CDR3 DNA sequence: TGTGCCAGCAGCCAAGATGGGGGGGCGCTGGGCAATGAGCAGTTCTTC. Translation: CASSQDGGALGNEQFF.

The chain carries TRBV12-3 or TRBV12-4 and TRBJ2-7; D not certain. With 6 bases removed from V and 4 bases from J, the gap between germline ends came to 10 bases. There are 12 residues in the CDR3. This CDR3 reads CASRVKGYEQYF. CDR3 bases: TGTGCCAGCAGGGTGAAGGGTTACGAGCAGTACTTC.

This clonotype was seen many times. The chain couples TRBV12-3 or TRBV12-4 to TRBJ1-1; the D is unclear. The CDR3 consists of 12 residues. The V end lost 6 bases, the J end lost 4 bases, and 9 bases lay between the germline ends. The CDR3 bases are TGTGCCAGCAGCTTATTTGGCACTGAAGCTTTCTTT. Translated, it gives CASSLFGTEAFF.

This clonotype appeared many times. The CDR3 is CASTPDQDTDTQYF. DNA of the CDR3: TGCGCCAGCACCCCGGATCAGGACACAGATACGCAGTATTTT. The genes are TRBV10-1 and TRBJ2-3; D is unclear. CDR1 is WNHNN, CDR2 SYGVQD, per germline (reference sequence). The CDR3 runs to 14 residues. The V gene lost 7 bases and the J gene lost 2 bases, with 13 bases spanning the gap.

This clonotype occurred many times. The rearrangement joins TRBV7-9 to TRBJ2-3; D gene unclear. This CDR3 spans 14 amino acids. Germline V gene sequence: CDR1 SEHNR, CDR2 FQNEAQ (reference sequence). Trimming took 4 bases from V and 2 from J, leaving 10 bases between them. CDR3: CASSSRANTDTQYF. CDR3 nucleotide sequence: TGTGCCAGCAGCTCCCGGGCCAACACAGATACGCAGTATTTT.

The chain is built from TRBV20-1 and TRBJ1-5; D unclear. This CDR3 has 13 residues. Germline-derived CDR1 and CDR2 are DFQATT and SNEGSKA (reference sequence). Trimming took 0 bases from V and 5 from J, leaving 8 bases between them. CDR3 nucleotides: TGCAGTGCTAGAGAGTACGGGGATCAGCCCCAGCATTTT. It translates to CSAREYGDQPQHF.

A word on this clonotype: A junction boundary mismatches the germline segment, possibly from a read error. The chain links TRBV7-7 to TRBJ1-3; 10 bases align to TRBD1. From germline, CDR1 is SSHAT and CDR2 FNYEAQ (reference sequence). This CDR3 is 15 amino acids long. The CDR3 spells CASSEDRGLGNTIYF. The CDR3 region has the DNA TGTGCTAGCAGCGAAGACAGGGGGCTAGGAAACACCATATATTTT.

This chain joins TRBV20-1 and TRBJ1-4; D gene ambiguous. V was cut by 1 base and J by 7 bases, with 13 bases left in between. The CDR3 has 14 amino acids. The germline V gene has CDR1 DFQATT and CDR2 SNEGSKA (reference sequence). The CDR3: CSARVSDGVEKLFF. DNA of the CDR3: TGCAGTGCTAGAGTCTCAGATGGGGTTGAAAAACTGTTTTTT.

This clonotype was detected ten times or more. This rearrangement joins TRBV27 to TRBJ1-6, with 9 bases aligning to TRBD1. The CDR3 has 16 amino acids. Germline CDR1 reads MNHEY; CDR2 reads SMNVEV (reference sequence). After removal of 4 bases from V and 6 bases from J, the junction contained 7 bases not matched to a gene. The DNA for the CDR3 is TGTGCCAGCAGTTGGGGGACAGGGCAAGTTAATTCACCCCTCCACTTT. Translating gives CASSWGTGQVNSPLHF.

This clonotype was counted many times. The rearrangement links TRBV7-3 to TRBJ1-2, with D possibly being TRBD1 (5 bases). Trimming shortened V by 1 base and J by 7 bases, and 10 bases separated the two germline ends. CDR1 and CDR2 (germline): SGHTA, FQGTGA. The CDR3 sequence is 13 residues long. The CDR3 nucleotides are TGTGCCAGCAGCTTAAATGGGGCGGGTGGCTACACCTTC. Protein sequence: CASSLNGAGGYTF. The variable domain in full, completed from reference TRBV7-3 and TRBJ1-2, reads GAGVSQTPSNKVTEKGKYVELRCDPISGHTALYWYRQSLGQGPEFLIYFQGTGAADDSGLPNDRFFAVRPEGSVSTLKIQRTERGDSAVYLCASSLNGAGGYTFGSGTRLTVV.

This clonotype has just a few counts. This chain connects TRBV10-2 to TRBJ2-5; 14 bases fit TRBD2. The CDR3 is 17 residues long. Germline V gene lookup returns CDR1 WSHSY and CDR2 SAAADI. The J segment lost 3 bases and the V segment lost 4 bases, leaving 7 bases of the junction unmatched. CDR3 bases: TGCGCCAGCAGTGGGCTGGGGACTAGCGGGGGAAAAGAGACCCAGTACTTC. This sequence encodes CASSGLGTSGGKETQYF.

A single count supports this clonotype. This chain joins TRBV10-3 and TRBJ2-7; D possibly corresponds to TRBD1 (7 bases). The germline V gene has CDR1 ENHRY and CDR2 SYGVKD. The CDR3 sequence is 13 residues long. V was trimmed by 10 bases and J by 0 bases, leaving 13 bases between them. The CDR3 DNA reads as TGTGCCACTCAGGGGGGACCCTCCTACGAGCAGTACTTC. Residues: CATQGGPSYEQYF.

The chain employs TRBV20-1 and TRBJ1-5, with D perhaps matching TRBD1 (5 bases). Germline assignment: CDR1 DFQATT and CDR2 SNEGSKA (reference sequence). The V end was cut by 1 base, the J end by 3 bases, with 13 bases between. The CDR3 contains 15 residues. CDR3 DNA: TGCAGTGCTAGAGGGGACGGCCAAGCCAATCAGCCCCAGCATTTT. Protein: CSARGDGQANQPQHF.

In this sample, this clonotype turned up a few times. The rearrangement links TRBV7-9 to TRBJ2-5; 9 nucleotides align to TRBD1. The CDR3 contains 15 residues. Trimming took 4 bases from V and 5 from J; bases not matched to a gene: 8. CDR1 and CDR2 (germline): SEHNR, FQNEAQ (reference sequence). CDR3 coding DNA: TGTGCCAGCAGCTCCCGACAGGGGGGGGCGGAGACCCAGTACTTC. It specifies CASSSRQGGAETQYF.